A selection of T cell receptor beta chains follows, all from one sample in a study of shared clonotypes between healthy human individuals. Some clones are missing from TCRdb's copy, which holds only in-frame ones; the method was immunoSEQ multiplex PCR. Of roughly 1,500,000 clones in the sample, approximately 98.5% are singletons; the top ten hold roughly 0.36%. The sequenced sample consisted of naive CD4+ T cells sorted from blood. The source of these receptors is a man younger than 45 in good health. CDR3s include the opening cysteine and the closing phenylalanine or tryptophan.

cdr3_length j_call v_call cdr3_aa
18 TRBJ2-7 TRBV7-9 CASSLPTGLAGGPYEQYF
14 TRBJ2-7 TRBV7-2 CASSLGTGPYEQYF
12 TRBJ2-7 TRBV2 CASSPPGNQQYF
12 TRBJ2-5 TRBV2 CASSPEGETQYF
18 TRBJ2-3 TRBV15 CATSVEVTSGGGRDTQYF
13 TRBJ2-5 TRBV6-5 CASRPSGQETQYF
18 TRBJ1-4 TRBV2 CASSEAVPTGGGDEKLFF
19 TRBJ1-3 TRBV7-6 CASSPTGGQGKGSGNTIYF
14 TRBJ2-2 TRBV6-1 CASSETVDTGELFF
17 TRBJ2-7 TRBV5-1 CASSLADLRQGAYEQYF
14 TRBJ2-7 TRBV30 CAWNPLAGVGEQYF
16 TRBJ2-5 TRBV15 CATSRDLEEGQETQYF
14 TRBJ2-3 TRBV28 CASTAGGTTDTQYF
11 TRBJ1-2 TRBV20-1 CSARPKQGYTF
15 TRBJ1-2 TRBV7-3 CASSFSGPANYGYTF
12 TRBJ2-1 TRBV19 CASSMTINEQFF
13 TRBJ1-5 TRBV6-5 CASSDSWGQPQHF
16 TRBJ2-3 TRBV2 CASSPSGRGPTDTQYF
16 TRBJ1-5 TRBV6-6 CASSSSGTGVNQPQHF
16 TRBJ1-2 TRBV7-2 CASSLVNGGREAGYTF
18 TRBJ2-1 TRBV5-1 CASSSTYGLAGPYNEQFF
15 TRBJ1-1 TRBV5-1 CASSPSGGAGTEAFF